The 27 T cell receptor beta chains given below trace back to one sample, sequenced in a study of blood T cell repertoires in COVID-19. Here immunoSEQ multiplex PCR was the method, and the copy in TCRdb shows in-frame clones only, minus some. Among 150,000 or so clones listed, approximately 80% were seen once. The sequencing sample was made of PBMCs or T cells enriched from blood (not recorded which). Receptors were obtained from a man in his fifties who had recovered from COVID-19.

V usage is TRBV6-2 or TRBV6-3 and J usage is TRBJ1-2, with 9 bases lining up with TRBD1. This CDR3 is 15 amino acids long. Germline V CDR1 and CDR2: MNHEY, SVGEGT. V lost 5 bases, J lost 6 bases, and 10 bases stayed unmatched. The CDR3 protein is CASSKDRGLSNGYTF. CDR3 DNA sequence: TGTGCCAGCAGTAAGGACAGGGGTTTGTCTAATGGCTACACCTTC.

This rearrangement joins TRBV7-2 to TRBJ2-7; possibly TRBD1 for D (5 bases). CDR3 length: 14 residues. V lost 1 base, J lost 0 bases, and 7 bases lay in between. The germline gives CDR1 SGHTA, CDR2 FQGNSA. DNA of the CDR3: TGTGCCAGCAGCTTAGTACAGGACTCCTACGAGCAGTACTTC. It yields the protein CASSLVQDSYEQYF.

J is TRBJ2-6 and V is TRBV4-3, with D possibly TRBD2 on 6 matching bases. This CDR3 spans 17 amino acids. V lost 4 bases, J lost 1 base, and 14 bases lay in between. CDR1 is LGHNA and CDR2 is YSLEER in the germline V gene. CDR3 protein: CASSPTNGLSGANVLTF. The CDR3, as DNA: TGCGCCAGCAGCCCCACAAACGGACTATCTGGGGCCAACGTCCTGACTTTC.

This rearrangement joins TRBV10-1 to TRBJ2-1; a possible D gene is TRBD1 (6 bases). CDR3 length: 13 residues. Germline V CDR1 and CDR2: WNHNN, SYGVQD (reference sequence). V gave up 4 bases and J gave up 4 bases, with 8 bases separating them. CDR3 sequence: CASSGQGYNEQFF. CDR3 coding DNA: TGCGCCAGCAGTGGTCAGGGGTACAATGAGCAGTTCTTC.

The genes are TRBV10-1 and TRBJ1-2; no clear D. Germline V lookup: CDR1 WNHNN, CDR2 SYGVQD (reference sequence). The germline V and J ends were trimmed by 2 bases and 7 bases, with 20 bases remaining between them. The CDR3 has 16 residues. CDR3 nucleotides: TGCGCCAGCAGTGAGGAGGATTCAAGCTTAACTATTGGCTACACCTTC. This gives the protein CASSEEDSSLTIGYTF.

The V and J genes are TRBV11-2 and TRBJ1-6, with unresolved D. Trimming took off 0 bases at V and 10 bases at J, with 10 bases between the two ends. This CDR3 contains 14 residues. Germline CDR1 and CDR2: SGHAT and FQNNGV. CDR3 nucleotide sequence: TGTGCCAGCAGCTTAGATCCGGGATTCTCACCCCTCCACTTT. Translated: CASSLDPGFSPLHF.

The V call is TRBV7-3, the J call TRBJ1-1, with TRBD1 as a possible D gene (5 bases). Trimming pared 2 bases from V and 2 bases from J, leaving 9 bases between. The germline V gene encodes CDR1 SGHTA and CDR2 FQGTGA. The CDR3 has 14 amino acids. The CDR3 spells CASSLGGANTEAFF. The DNA for the CDR3 is TGTGCCAGCAGCTTAGGAGGGGCCAACACTGAAGCTTTCTTT.

V usage is TRBV4-3 and J usage is TRBJ1-6; D is perhaps TRBD1 (5 bases). V lost 0 bases and J lost 7, with 16 bases in between. Germline assignment: CDR1 LGHNA and CDR2 YSLEER. The CDR3 is 17 amino acids. CDR3: CASSQDNVVKGNSPLHF. As DNA, the CDR3 is TGCGCCAGCAGCCAAGATAACGTCGTAAAGGGGAATTCACCCCTCCACTTT.

The rearrangement links TRBV7-2 to TRBJ2-3; no clear D gene. The CDR3 extends over 14 amino acids. The V end lost 4 bases, the J end lost 3 bases, and 11 bases lay between the germline ends. The germline V gene has CDR1 SGHTA and CDR2 FQGNSA. The CDR3 loop is CASSSQASTDTQYF. Written as DNA, the CDR3 is TGTGCCAGCAGCTCCCAGGCCTCGACAGATACGCAGTATTTT.

The chain employs TRBV2 and TRBJ2-1; 7 nucleotides match TRBD2. There are 13 residues in the CDR3. The germline V gene encodes CDR1 SNHLY and CDR2 FYNNEI. J gave up 4 bases and V 7 bases, and 4 bases lay outside the gene matches. DNA for the CDR3: TGTGCCAGCATGCTAGCGGATTACAATGAGCAGTTCTTC. This encodes CASMLADYNEQFF.

This clone was observed a few times. The J gene is TRBJ1-5, the V gene TRBV10-2, with a possible D match to TRBD1 (5 bases). This CDR3 has 13 amino acids. CDR1 and CDR2 from the germline V gene are WSHSY and SAAADI. Between the trimmed V and J ends, which lost 3 bases and 7 bases, there was a span of 10 bases. CDR3 sequence (DNA): TGCGCCAGCAGTGAACAGGTTGGACAGCCCCAGCATTTT. Amino acid sequence: CASSEQVGQPQHF.

This chain joins TRBV3-1 (or the pseudogene TRBV3-2) and TRBJ2-7, with a possible D match to TRBD2 (5 bases). CDR3 length equals 11 residues. The V and J ends lost 3 bases and 7 bases respectively, with 7 bases between them. Germline V CDR1 and CDR2: LGHDT, YNNKEL (reference sequence). The CDR3 DNA sequence: TGTGCCAGCAGCCAGAGAGGGGAGCAGTACTTC. Protein: CASSQRGEQYF.

This chain uses TRBV7-8 with TRBJ2-7; possible D gene TRBD1, 6 bases. Per germline, CDR1 SGHVS and CDR2 FQNEAQ. V was pared by 1 base and J by 5 bases, with 9 bases between. The CDR3 covers 13 residues. In DNA form, the CDR3 reads TGTGCCAGCAGCTTAGGGACAGCTAACGAGCAGTACTTC. Translating it yields CASSLGTANEQYF.

The rearrangement joins TRBV6-5 to TRBJ2-7, with D unresolved. The V end lost 2 bases, the J end lost 4 bases, and 12 bases lay between the germline ends. The CDR3 has 14 amino acids. Looked up from germline, CDR1 is MNHEY and CDR2 is SVGAGI. CDR3 region: CASSYPFAEYEQYF. CDR3 coding DNA: TGTGCCAGCAGTTACCCGTTCGCGGAGTACGAGCAGTACTTC.

This clone was recorded a few times. V is TRBV11-1 and J is TRBJ2-7; TRBD1 aligns across 9 bases. Per germline, CDR1 SGHAT and CDR2 FQDESV (reference sequence). After removal of 5 bases from V and 0 bases from J, the junction contained 5 bases not matched to a gene. CDR3 length: 15 residues. CDR3 sequence: CASSPGQGSSYEQYF. The CDR3 region has the DNA TGTGCCAGCAGCCCGGGACAGGGAAGCTCCTACGAGCAGTACTTC. The variable domain in full, completed from reference TRBV11-1 and TRBJ2-7, reads EAEVAQSPRYKITEKSQAVAFWCDPISGHATLYWYRQILGQGPELLVQFQDESVVDDSQLPKDRFSAERLKGVDSTLKIQPAELGDSAMYLCASSPGQGSSYEQYFGPGTRLTVT.

The chain uses TRBV3-1 (or the pseudogene TRBV3-2) and TRBJ1-5; the match to TRBD1 covers 10 bases. This CDR3 is built from 15 residues. Germline values: CDR1 LGHDT, CDR2 YNNKEL (reference sequence). The J segment lost 7 bases and the V segment lost 2 bases, leaving 5 bases of the junction unmatched. CDR3 sequence (DNA): TGTGCCAGCAGCCAAAGGACAGGGGGGGCACAGCCCCAGCATTTT. Translation gives CASSQRTGGAQPQHF.

The CDR3 DNA follows: TGTGCCAGCAGCGAAACAGGGGGGAACACTGAAGCTTTCTTT. Its protein is CASSETGGNTEAFF. This chain connects TRBV3-1 (or the pseudogene TRBV3-2) to TRBJ1-1; the match to TRBD1 covers 8 bases. The CDR3 runs 14 residues. V trimming: 5 bases; J trimming: 1 base; junction bases outside the gene matches: 3. In germline, CDR1 is LGHDT, CDR2 YNNKEL (reference sequence).

This clone was seen only a few times. CDR3 bases: TGTGCCAGCAGCCGGGACACTAATCAGCCCCAGCATTTT. This gives the protein CASSRDTNQPQHF. The V gene is TRBV7-9, the J gene TRBJ1-5; perhaps TRBD1 as D (6 bases). The CDR3 extends over 13 amino acids. Trimming pared 5 bases from V and 4 bases from J, leaving 9 bases between. Germline-derived CDR1 and CDR2 are SEHNR and FQNEAQ (reference sequence).

The V gene is TRBV7-2, the J gene TRBJ1-2; D possibly corresponds to TRBD1 (6 bases). CDR3 length equals 15 residues. Germline lookup yields CDR1 SGHTA and CDR2 FQGNSA. The V and J ends lost 1 base and 4 bases respectively, with 13 bases between them. CDR3 nucleotides: TGTGCCAGCAGCTTAGTCGGGGGGGCGGTCTATGGCTACACCTTC. This encodes CASSLVGGAVYGYTF.

This rearrangement joins TRBV2 to TRBJ1-4, with a tentative D call TRBD1 (5 bases). The germline V gene has CDR1 SNHLY and CDR2 FYNNEI. The CDR3 is 11 residues long. V was shortened by 6 bases and J by 8 bases, with 7 bases between the two germline ends. The CDR3 region is CASRRGEKLFF. As DNA, the CDR3 is TGTGCCAGCAGACGGGGGGAAAAACTGTTTTTT. Full variable domain (outside the CDR3, taken from reference TRBV2 and TRBJ1-4): EPEVTQTPSHQVTQMGQEVILRCVPISNHLYFYWYRQILGQKVEFLVSFYNNEISEKSEIFDDQFSVERPDGSNFTLKIRSTKLEDSAMYFCASRRGEKLFFGSGTQLSVL.

The chain employs TRBV10-3 and TRBJ1-2, with 11 bases aligning to TRBD1. CDR1 ENHRY and CDR2 SYGVKD come from the germline V gene. V shed 5 bases, J shed 8 bases, and the junction held 4 bases outside the gene matches. The CDR3 totals 13 residues. The CDR3 region has the DNA TGTGCCATCAGTAAGGGACAGGGGGAAGGCTACACCTTC. It is translated as CAISKGQGEGYTF.

The chain employs TRBV7-3 and TRBJ2-1, with 13 bases lining up with TRBD2. The V segment lost 4 bases and the J segment 5 bases; nucleotides outside the gene matches: 5. CDR1 SGHTA and CDR2 FQGTGA come from the germline V gene. The CDR3 loop spans 16 amino acids. The CDR3 is CASSWVGTSGDNEQFF. In DNA form, the CDR3 reads TGTGCCAGCAGCTGGGTAGGGACTAGCGGGGACAATGAGCAGTTCTTC.

The rearrangement uses TRBV7-3 and TRBJ2-1; TRBD2 is a possible D gene (6 bases). Germline assignment: CDR1 SGHTA and CDR2 FQGTGA. V lost 2 bases and J 8 bases, leaving 7 bases between the germline ends. There are 12 residues in the CDR3. CDR3 protein: CASSLGGHEQFF. CDR3 nucleotides: TGTGCCAGCAGCTTAGGAGGGCATGAGCAGTTCTTC.

This chain joins TRBV5-8 and TRBJ1-4; D not resolved. The V gene's germline CDR1 is SGHTS and CDR2 YDEGEE. The ends were cut back, 0 bases at V and 0 bases at J, with 6 bases in the middle. The CDR3 has 15 amino acids. The CDR3 loop is CASSLGHSTNEKLFF. The CDR3 region has the DNA TGTGCCAGCAGCTTGGGACACTCAACTAATGAAAAACTGTTTTTT.

This chain joins TRBV9 and TRBJ2-5; a weak D match, TRBD1 (6 bases). This CDR3 has 14 residues. V shed 1 base and J shed 5 bases, with 12 bases lying between them. In germline, CDR1 is SGDLS, CDR2 YYNGEE. The CDR3 loop is CASSVSRGRETQYF. In nucleotides, the CDR3 is TGTGCCAGCAGCGTATCCAGGGGAAGGGAGACCCAGTACTTC.

This chain uses TRBV19 with TRBJ1-2; 9 positions match TRBD1. This CDR3 is 15 amino acids long. The germline gives CDR1 LNHDA, CDR2 SQIVND (reference sequence). V trimming: 7 bases; J trimming: 2 bases; junction bases outside the gene matches: 8. CDR3 sequence (DNA): TGTGCCAGTACTGAGGACAGGGGAGGCAACTATGGCTACACCTTC. Translation: CASTEDRGGNYGYTF.

The table lists this clone with a few counts. The CDR3 DNA reads as TGTGCCAGCAGTTACTCGGAGGTGGCCGGGACACCCTCCTACGAGCAGTACTTC. Protein sequence: CASSYSEVAGTPSYEQYF. The rearrangement uses TRBV6-2 or TRBV6-3 and TRBJ2-7; the D gene is possibly TRBD1 (6 bases). This CDR3 comprises 18 residues. Trimming pared 0 bases from V and 0 bases from J, leaving 18 bases between. The germline V gene encodes CDR1 MNHEY and CDR2 SVGEGT.